A few counts support the clone carrying this TCR beta chain. Germline CDR1 KGHSH, CDR2 LQKENI. Between the trimmed V and J ends, which lost 3 bases and 7 bases, there was a span of 15 bases. The CDR3 totals 14 residues. In TCRdb, the RT-PCR reads were re-called with MiXCR into one record per CDR3 protein. The table shows 550,000 to 750,000 distinct CDR3 sequences, with 13% to 15% occurring only once. The receptor comes from a female donor in good health, serving as a healthy control. This chain links TRBV18 with TRBJ1-1; possibly TRBD1 for D (6 bases). What was sequenced was memory CD4+ T cells from blood. In nucleotides, the CDR3 is TGTGCCAGCTCACCCGGTGGGGGCGACGATGAAGCTTTCTTT. This gives the protein CASSPGGGDDEAFF. The variable domain in full, completed from reference TRBV18 and TRBJ1-1, reads NAGVMQNPRHLVRRRGQEARLRCSPMKGHSHVYWYRQLPEEGLKFMVYLQKENIIDESGMPKERFSAEFPKEGPSILRIQQVVRGDSAAYFCASSPGGGDDEAFFGQGTRLTVV.